The clone carrying this TCR beta chain was seen many times. Its target is unknown. The time point: persistent/refractory GD, antithyroid drugs over 5 years with positive TRAb. Making the TCR library involved RNA that had been extracted from PBMCs. The patients included were those that came from an endocrinology department in Xi'an, China. This sample was taken from a study of regulatory T cells in long-lasting Graves disease. Study-wide background: Positive TSH receptor antibodies alongside over 5 years of antithyroid drugs were what marked Graves' disease as persistent.

Germline lookup yields CDR1 SNHLY and CDR2 FYNNEI. Trimming cost V 8 bases and J 5 bases; bases outside gene matches: 6. The CDR3 has 14 amino acids. Findings and caveats of the study: When disease was persistent, TRBV28, TRBJ1-2 and TRBJ2-5 were the favored segments. Persistent patients shared more public clonotypes (fewer than 3,000) than newly diagnosed patients (about 1,000).

The TCR beta library used iRepertoire HTBI primers with Arm-PCR amplification of CDR3. TCRdb re-analysed the multiplex PCR reads in MiXCR, keeping a single row per CDR3 protein. Of 400,000 to 600,000 distinct CDR3 sequences listed, 20% to 25% were seen once; the top ten hold around 7%. J is TRBJ1-5 and V is TRBV2; 10 nucleotides match TRBD1. This clonotype was obtained from a female donor with Graves disease. The material sequenced was peripheral blood mononuclear cells (PBMCs), taken when the disease was refractory, from a patient treated with antithyroid drugs. Written as DNA, the CDR3 is TGTGCCAGCCGGGACAGGGGAATTTATCAGCCCCAGCATTTT. This sequence encodes CASRDRGIYQPQHF.